The rows below give T cell receptor beta chains drawn from one sample of a study of lymphopenia after photon versus proton radiotherapy. Clones were read by immunoSEQ multiplex PCR, and TCRdb kept only the in-frame ones, dropping some. The repertoire holds about 24,000 clones, 65% to 85% seen once, with 21% in the top ten. Sequencing was performed on peripheral blood, taken from a patient treated with proton-based radiotherapy. These receptors were taken from a woman aged 70-85 years with pancreatic cancer. CDR3s include the opening cysteine and the closing phenylalanine or tryptophan. A D gene is named only where the DNA matches it firmly. Where a row states a size, it is once, few, many or the class of an expanded clone; other rows omit it.

D: -; J: TRBJ1-5; V: TRBV29-1; size: -; DNA: TGCAGCGTTAGGACAGATTCCCAGCCCCAGCATTTT; CDR3: CSVRTDSQPQHF
D: TRBD1; J: TRBJ1-5; V: TRBV28; size: once; DNA: TGTGCCAGCATCTCACAGGGGGCCCAGCCCCAGCATTTT; CDR3: CASISQGAQPQHF
D: TRBD2; J: TRBJ2-5; V: TRBV2; size: once; DNA: TGTGCCAGCAGTCCAAGGACTAGCGGATTTCAAGAGACCCAGTACTTC; CDR3: CASSPRTSGFQETQYF
D: TRBD2; J: TRBJ2-1; V: TRBV29-1; size: -; DNA: TGCAGCGCGCGACTAGCGGGAGGTGGTAATGAGCAGTTCTTC; CDR3: CSARLAGGGNEQFF
D: TRBD2; J: TRBJ2-1; V: TRBV5-4; size: -; DNA: TGTGCCAGCAGCTTGGCCGGCGGGAGGGAGAAAAGTGAGCAGTTCTTC; CDR3: CASSLAGGREKSEQFF
D: -; J: TRBJ2-1; V: TRBV28; size: -; DNA: TGTGCCAGCAGTTTCGTGGCAGGGTACAATGAGCAGTTCTTC; CDR3: CASSFVAGYNEQFF
D: TRBD1; J: TRBJ2-1; V: TRBV7-9; size: once; DNA: TGTGCCAGCAGCCACAGACAGGGGAGGAATGAGCAGTTCTTC; CDR3: CASSHRQGRNEQFF
D: -; J: TRBJ2-5; V: TRBV2; size: few; DNA: TGTGCCAGCAGTGAAACTAGTGTGAGCGAGACCCAGTACTTC; CDR3: CASSETSVSETQYF
D: TRBD1; J: TRBJ1-1; V: TRBV28; size: once; DNA: TGTGCCAGCAGTTGGGACAGGGTTGGTGCTGAAGCTTTCTTT; CDR3: CASSWDRVGAEAFF
D: -; J: TRBJ2-7; V: TRBV6-1; size: -; DNA: TGTGCCAGCCGGCTGGATCTTCGGGAGCAGTACTTC; CDR3: CASRLDLREQYF
D: TRBD1; J: TRBJ1-2; V: TRBV5-1; size: -; DNA: TGCGCCAGCAGCCAGGACAGGGGTGGCCGCTACACCTTC; CDR3: CASSQDRGGRYTF
D: TRBD1; J: TRBJ1-3; V: TRBV9; size: -; DNA: TGTGCCAGCAGCGTGGGGACAGGGGGCAAGACAGGCTCTGGAAACACCATATATTTT; CDR3: CASSVGTGGKTGSGNTIYF
D: -; J: TRBJ1-5; V: TRBV4-2; size: few; DNA: TGTGCCAGCAGCCAAGTGGCCCGGGGAGGTAATAGCAATCAGCCCCAGCATTTT; CDR3: CASSQVARGGNSNQPQHF
D: -; J: TRBJ2-1; V: TRBV29-1; size: -; DNA: TGCAGCGTTGGGGCTAACTACAATGAGCAGTTCTTC; CDR3: CSVGANYNEQFF
D: TRBD1; J: TRBJ1-2; V: TRBV5-6; size: -; DNA: TGTGCCAGCAGCCTGGGACAGGGATACTATGGCTACACCTTC; CDR3: CASSLGQGYYGYTF
D: TRBD2; J: TRBJ2-1; V: TRBV7-9; size: -; DNA: TGTGCCAGCAGCTCAGGGACTAGCGGGAGATTCACTGAGCAGTTCTTC; CDR3: CASSSGTSGRFTEQFF
D: -; J: TRBJ2-1; V: TRBV10-2; size: -; DNA: TGCGCCAGCAGTGAGTCAAAGCGACAGTACAATGAGCAGTTCTTC; CDR3: CASSESKRQYNEQFF
D: -; J: TRBJ1-5; V: TRBV7-2; size: -; DNA: TGTGCCAGCAGCTTAGGAAGGGGACTGAATAGCAATCAGCCCCAGCATTTT; CDR3: CASSLGRGLNSNQPQHF
D: TRBD1; J: TRBJ1-3; V: TRBV18; size: -; DNA: TGTGCCAGCTCAGAAGGACAGGGCAACACCATATATTTT; CDR3: CASSEGQGNTIYF